Following are 26 T cell receptor beta chains from one sample sequenced in a study of T cell repertoires in cytomegalovirus infection. TCRdb re-called the reads with MiXCR, one entry per CDR3 protein. The data hold 300,000 to 400,000 distinct CDR3 sequences, with approximately 25% observed a single time. Their recognized antigens are unknown. Sequencing used cultured PBMCs, obtained from culture after CMV antigen stimulation. Source of these receptors: a human donor in good health (CMV status not recorded). Some clones in this sample may be carry-over from other donors' samples.

This clonotype was seen ten or more times. This chain joins TRBV7-2 and TRBJ2-3; 10 positions match TRBD2. The CDR3 sequence is 16 residues long. The junction had 10 bases not matched to a gene; V was cut back by 5 bases and J by 5 bases. CDR1 is SGHTA, CDR2 FQGNSA, per germline. Written as DNA, the CDR3 is TGTGCCAGCAGCATATCTAGCGGGAGAGGGATAGATACGCAGTATTTT. Translating gives CASSISSGRGIDTQYF.

This chain connects TRBV27 to TRBJ2-1; TRBD1 matches at 7 bases. The CDR3 runs 12 residues. Trimming took 5 bases from V and 10 from J; bases not matched to a gene: 5. Per the germline V gene, CDR1 is MNHEY and CDR2 is SMNVEV (reference sequence). CDR3 sequence: CASSTLGGEQFF. The CDR3 DNA follows: TGTGCCAGCAGTACCCTAGGGGGCGAGCAGTTCTTC.

The gene calls are TRBV27 and TRBJ2-5; D may be TRBD1 (5 bases). The CDR3 contains 14 residues. Trimming shortened V by 4 bases and J by 1 base, and 10 bases separated the two germline ends. The germline V gene encodes CDR1 MNHEY and CDR2 SMNVEV (reference sequence). In DNA form, the CDR3 reads TGTGCCAGCAGTTCTACAGGCGCCCAAGAGACCCAGTACTTC. Protein product: CASSSTGAQETQYF.

The sample holds many counts of this clonotype. The chain joins TRBV28 to TRBJ2-1; 8 positions agree with TRBD2. CDR3 size: 16 residues. V lost 1 base, J lost 4 bases, and 6 bases stayed unmatched. The germline V gene has CDR1 MDHEN and CDR2 SYDVKM. The CDR3 region has the DNA TGTGCCAGCAGTTTATTAGAGCGGGAGCTTTACAATGAGCAGTTCTTC. Residues: CASSLLERELYNEQFF.

This clonotype occurred many times. This chain joins TRBV7-2 and TRBJ1-1; a weak D match, TRBD1 (6 bases). CDR1 SGHTA and CDR2 FQGNSA come from the germline V gene. The CDR3 sequence is 12 residues long. V was shortened by 6 bases and J by 3 bases, with 8 bases between the two germline ends. In DNA form, the CDR3 reads TGTGCCAGCAGACAGGGTTACACTGAAGCTTTCTTT. Protein sequence: CASRQGYTEAFF.

This clonotype was recorded at least ten times. This chain links TRBV7-2 with TRBJ2-3; 8 bases map to TRBD1. The CDR3 contains 16 residues. Germline-derived CDR1 and CDR2 are SGHTA and FQGNSA. V shed 7 bases, J shed 4 bases, and the junction held 13 bases outside the gene matches. The CDR3 bases are TGTGCCAGCACCCCACTAGGGCAGGGGGCCCCAGATACGCAGTATTTT. Protein: CASTPLGQGAPDTQYF. Combining the CDR3 with reference TRBV7-2 and TRBJ2-3 gives the whole variable domain GAGVSQSPSNKVTEKGKDVELRCDPISGHTALYWYRQSLGQGLEFLIYFQGNSAPDKSGLPSDRFSAERTGGSVSTLTIQRTQQEDSAVYLCASTPLGQGAPDTQYFGPGTRLTVL.

V gene TRBV5-1 combines with J gene TRBJ2-3; D is uncertain. The CDR3 loop spans 14 amino acids. CDR1 and CDR2 from the germline V gene are SGHRS and YFSETQ. The V end was cut by 3 bases, the J end by 6 bases, with 14 bases between. Here the CDR3 reads CASSWGLSSDTQYF. The CDR3 DNA follows: TGCGCCAGCAGCTGGGGTCTTAGCTCCGATACGCAGTATTTT.

The rearrangement joins TRBV27 to TRBJ2-1; TRBD2 aligns across 10 bases. The V gene end was trimmed by 3 bases and the J gene end by 5 bases; junction bases not matched to a gene: 4. There are 15 residues in the CDR3. The germline V gene encodes CDR1 MNHEY and CDR2 SMNVEV (reference sequence). The CDR3 here is CASSFPGLADNEQFF. CDR3 nucleotide sequence: TGTGCCAGCAGTTTCCCTGGACTAGCGGACAATGAGCAGTTCTTC.

The chain carries TRBV3-1 and TRBJ1-1; D remains unclear. Trimming cost V 0 bases and J 6 bases, with 8 bases left between them. This CDR3 comprises 13 residues. Germline loops: CDR1 LGHDT, CDR2 YNNKEL (reference sequence). This CDR3 reads CASSQDQGAEAFF. The DNA for the CDR3 is TGTGCCAGCAGCCAAGATCAAGGCGCTGAAGCTTTCTTT. The whole variable domain, filled in from reference TRBV3-1 and TRBJ1-1, reads DTAVSQTPKYLVTQMGNDKSIKCEQNLGHDTMYWYKQDSKKFLKIMFSYNNKELIINETVPNRFSPKSPDKAHLNLHINSLELGDSAVYFCASSQDQGAEAFFGQGTRLTVV.

This sequence joins TRBV11-2 and TRBJ2-3, with 12 bases that match TRBD1. Germline-derived CDR1 and CDR2 are SGHAT and FQNNGV. The CDR3 is 19 residues long. V lost 6 bases to trimming and J lost 6 bases; unmatched junction nucleotides: 19. The CDR3 sequence: CASSRSLPGQGAGGDTQYF. The CDR3 bases are TGTGCCAGCAGTCGCTCTCTACCGGGACAGGGGGCCGGAGGGGATACGCAGTATTTT.

The sample holds a few counts of this clonotype. V is TRBV7-6 and J is TRBJ1-1; no clear D gene. V lost 3 bases, J lost 1 base, and 6 bases lay in between. The CDR3 contains 13 residues. Germline CDR1 is SGHVS and CDR2 is FNYEAQ. CDR3 residues: CASSFFGNTEAFF. CDR3 coding DNA: TGTGCCAGCAGCTTTTTTGGGAACACTGAAGCTTTCTTT.

This sequence joins TRBV7-9 and TRBJ2-5; D may be TRBD1 or TRBD2 (6 bases each). Germline V gene sequence: CDR1 SEHNR, CDR2 FQNEAQ (reference sequence). The CDR3 covers 13 residues. V lost 3 bases and J lost 5, with 10 bases in between. Here the CDR3 DNA reads TGTGCCAGCAGCTTTAGGGGGGTGGAGACCCAGTACTTC. Its translation is CASSFRGVETQYF.

This clonotype was picked up a small number of times. The genes are TRBV5-4 and TRBJ2-7, with D possibly matching TRBD2 (6 bases). Germline CDR1 reads SGHNT; CDR2 reads YYREEE (reference sequence). With 4 bases removed from V and 3 bases from J, the gap between germline ends came to 17 bases. CDR3 length: 15 amino acids. In DNA, the CDR3 is TGTGCCAGCAGCGACCCACGGGAGTTAAACTACGAGCAGTACTTC. It encodes CASSDPRELNYEQYF.

This chain joins TRBV19 and TRBJ1-5, with TRBD1 identical over 8 bases. CDR3 length: 16 residues. J lost 6 bases, V lost 0 bases, and 7 bases had no gene match. The V gene's germline CDR1 is LNHDA and CDR2 SQIVND (reference sequence). The CDR3: CASSIDPPGGGQPQHF. DNA of the CDR3: TGTGCCAGTAGTATAGATCCTCCAGGGGGCGGTCAGCCCCAGCATTTT. The entire variable domain, with the rest obtained from reference TRBV19 and TRBJ1-5, is as follows: DGGITQSPKYLFRKEGQNVTLSCEQNLNHDAMYWYRQDPGQGLRLIYYSQIVNDFQKGDIAEGYSVSREKKESFPLTVTSAQKNPTAFYLCASSIDPPGGGQPQHFGDGTRLSIL.

This clonotype was seen more than once but under ten times. The V and J genes are TRBV6-2 or TRBV6-3 and TRBJ2-1; TRBD2 might be the D (6 bases). This CDR3 has 15 amino acids. In germline, CDR1 is MNHEY, CDR2 SVGEGT. V shed 2 bases and J shed 4 bases, with 12 bases lying between them. The CDR3 protein is CASSYGTPIYNEQFF. CDR3 nucleotides: TGTGCCAGCAGTTACGGGACTCCTATATACAATGAGCAGTTCTTC.

V usage is TRBV6-2 or TRBV6-3 and J usage is TRBJ2-2; 7 nucleotides agree with TRBD1. CDR1 and CDR2 from the germline V gene are MNHEY and SVGEGT. This CDR3 comprises 13 residues. V lost 6 bases to trimming and J lost 7 bases; unmatched junction nucleotides: 5. The CDR3 loop reads CASSRDSHGELFF. CDR3 sequence (DNA): TGTGCCAGCAGCCGGGACAGCCACGGGGAGCTGTTTTTT.

As regards this clonotype: This may be a read error, as it is one base from a much larger clone. Since no conserved phenylalanine or tryptophan closes the CDR3, a read error is the likely cause. The chain uses TRBV7-3 and TRBJ2-3; TRBD2 agrees at 13 bases. The germline V gene has CDR1 SGHTA and CDR2 FQGTGA. There are 19 residues in the CDR3. Trimming removed 4 bases from V and 4 bases from J; junction bases left unmatched: 14. In nucleotides, the CDR3 is TGTGCCAGCAGCTCGCGCCCTCGGACTAGCGGGAGTGGCGCAGATACGCAGTATATT. Its translation: CASSSRPRTSGSGADTQYI.

This clonotype has only a few counts. This chain links TRBV4-1 with TRBJ1-2; D remains ambiguous. Trimming removed 2 bases from V and 0 bases from J, with 7 bases in between. CDR3 length: 14 residues. Per germline, CDR1 MGHRA and CDR2 YSYEKL. Here the CDR3 reads CASSQITANYGYTF. The CDR3 nucleotides are TGCGCCAGCAGCCAAATCACAGCTAACTATGGCTACACCTTC.

This clonotype has a handful of counts. This chain connects TRBV6-1 to TRBJ2-3; 13 bases map to TRBD2. Unmatched junction bases numbered 6, after V lost 7 bases and J lost 8 bases. There are 14 residues in the CDR3. Germline CDR1 is MNHNS and CDR2 is SASEGT. The chain's CDR3 is CASITGLAGTTQYF. The DNA of the CDR3 is TGTGCCAGCATCACGGGACTAGCGGGAACTACGCAGTATTTT.

This clonotype was observed at least ten times. The germline gene is not matched at one end of the junction; a read error may be the cause. The rearrangement links TRBV7-7 to TRBJ2-4; 12 bases are a match to TRBD2. Germline V gene sequence: CDR1 SSHAT, CDR2 FNYEAQ (reference sequence). This CDR3 is 21 amino acids long. The CDR3, as DNA: TGTGCTAGCAGTCCACTCAGTACCAGGACTAGCGGGATCTCGGCCAAAAACATTCAGTACTTC. The encoded protein is CASSPLSTRTSGISAKNIQYF.

The J gene is TRBJ2-2, the V gene TRBV5-5, with TRBD2 matching over 8 bases. The junction had 8 bases not matched to a gene; V was cut back by 4 bases and J by 3 bases. The germline V gene encodes CDR1 SGHKS and CDR2 YYEKEE (reference sequence). The CDR3 has 16 amino acids. The CDR3 DNA sequence: TGTGCCAGCAGCCGGTGGACTAGCCGGTACACCGGGGAGCTGTTTTTT. It translates to CASSRWTSRYTGELFF.

The chain joins TRBV19 to TRBJ2-1; possible D gene TRBD2, 5 bases. In germline, CDR1 is LNHDA, CDR2 SQIVND (reference sequence). The V end lost 1 base, the J end lost 7 bases, and 17 bases lay between the germline ends. There are 16 residues in the CDR3. The CDR3 here is CASSIGGGRTGNEQFF. CDR3 nucleotide sequence: TGTGCCAGTAGTATAGGCGGCGGGCGGACTGGGAATGAGCAGTTCTTC.

The CDR3, as DNA: TGCGCCAGCAGCTTCCCGGCAGAAGAGACCCAGTACTTC. It specifies CASSFPAEETQYF. This chain links TRBV5-1 with TRBJ2-5; the D is unclear. Trimming stripped 2 bases from V and 3 bases from J, with 8 bases between. The CDR3 runs to 13 residues. Germline V gene data show CDR1 as SGHRS and CDR2 as YFSETQ.

The chain couples TRBV7-2 to TRBJ2-3, with 10 bases lining up with TRBD2. V trimming: 3 bases; J trimming: 2 bases; junction bases outside the gene matches: 5. Germline CDR1 and CDR2: SGHTA and FQGNSA. The CDR3 spans 16 residues. The CDR3 region is CASSFGTSVNTDTQYF. The CDR3 nucleotides are TGTGCCAGCAGCTTCGGGACTAGCGTAAACACAGATACGCAGTATTTT.

This chain joins TRBV27 and TRBJ1-4; D perhaps matches TRBD1 (5 bases). Trimming took 11 bases from V and 0 from J, leaving 13 bases between them. The CDR3 sequence is 14 residues long. Per the germline V gene, CDR1 is MNHEY and CDR2 is SMNVEV (reference sequence). The CDR3 region is CASRGGATNEKLFF. The DNA for the CDR3 is TGTGCCTCCCGGGGGGGTGCAACTAATGAAAAACTGTTTTTT.

Only a few counts were recorded for this clonotype. The chain has TRBV7-2 and TRBJ2-3; 7 positions agree with TRBD2. The CDR3 loop spans 18 amino acids. Trimming at V came to 3 bases and at J to 4 bases, leaving 16 bases not matched to a gene. Germline-derived CDR1 and CDR2 are SGHTA and FQGNSA. This CDR3 reads CASSFILDWEGRSDTQYF. CDR3 bases: TGTGCCAGCAGCTTCATCCTGGACTGGGAGGGCCGATCAGATACGCAGTATTTT.